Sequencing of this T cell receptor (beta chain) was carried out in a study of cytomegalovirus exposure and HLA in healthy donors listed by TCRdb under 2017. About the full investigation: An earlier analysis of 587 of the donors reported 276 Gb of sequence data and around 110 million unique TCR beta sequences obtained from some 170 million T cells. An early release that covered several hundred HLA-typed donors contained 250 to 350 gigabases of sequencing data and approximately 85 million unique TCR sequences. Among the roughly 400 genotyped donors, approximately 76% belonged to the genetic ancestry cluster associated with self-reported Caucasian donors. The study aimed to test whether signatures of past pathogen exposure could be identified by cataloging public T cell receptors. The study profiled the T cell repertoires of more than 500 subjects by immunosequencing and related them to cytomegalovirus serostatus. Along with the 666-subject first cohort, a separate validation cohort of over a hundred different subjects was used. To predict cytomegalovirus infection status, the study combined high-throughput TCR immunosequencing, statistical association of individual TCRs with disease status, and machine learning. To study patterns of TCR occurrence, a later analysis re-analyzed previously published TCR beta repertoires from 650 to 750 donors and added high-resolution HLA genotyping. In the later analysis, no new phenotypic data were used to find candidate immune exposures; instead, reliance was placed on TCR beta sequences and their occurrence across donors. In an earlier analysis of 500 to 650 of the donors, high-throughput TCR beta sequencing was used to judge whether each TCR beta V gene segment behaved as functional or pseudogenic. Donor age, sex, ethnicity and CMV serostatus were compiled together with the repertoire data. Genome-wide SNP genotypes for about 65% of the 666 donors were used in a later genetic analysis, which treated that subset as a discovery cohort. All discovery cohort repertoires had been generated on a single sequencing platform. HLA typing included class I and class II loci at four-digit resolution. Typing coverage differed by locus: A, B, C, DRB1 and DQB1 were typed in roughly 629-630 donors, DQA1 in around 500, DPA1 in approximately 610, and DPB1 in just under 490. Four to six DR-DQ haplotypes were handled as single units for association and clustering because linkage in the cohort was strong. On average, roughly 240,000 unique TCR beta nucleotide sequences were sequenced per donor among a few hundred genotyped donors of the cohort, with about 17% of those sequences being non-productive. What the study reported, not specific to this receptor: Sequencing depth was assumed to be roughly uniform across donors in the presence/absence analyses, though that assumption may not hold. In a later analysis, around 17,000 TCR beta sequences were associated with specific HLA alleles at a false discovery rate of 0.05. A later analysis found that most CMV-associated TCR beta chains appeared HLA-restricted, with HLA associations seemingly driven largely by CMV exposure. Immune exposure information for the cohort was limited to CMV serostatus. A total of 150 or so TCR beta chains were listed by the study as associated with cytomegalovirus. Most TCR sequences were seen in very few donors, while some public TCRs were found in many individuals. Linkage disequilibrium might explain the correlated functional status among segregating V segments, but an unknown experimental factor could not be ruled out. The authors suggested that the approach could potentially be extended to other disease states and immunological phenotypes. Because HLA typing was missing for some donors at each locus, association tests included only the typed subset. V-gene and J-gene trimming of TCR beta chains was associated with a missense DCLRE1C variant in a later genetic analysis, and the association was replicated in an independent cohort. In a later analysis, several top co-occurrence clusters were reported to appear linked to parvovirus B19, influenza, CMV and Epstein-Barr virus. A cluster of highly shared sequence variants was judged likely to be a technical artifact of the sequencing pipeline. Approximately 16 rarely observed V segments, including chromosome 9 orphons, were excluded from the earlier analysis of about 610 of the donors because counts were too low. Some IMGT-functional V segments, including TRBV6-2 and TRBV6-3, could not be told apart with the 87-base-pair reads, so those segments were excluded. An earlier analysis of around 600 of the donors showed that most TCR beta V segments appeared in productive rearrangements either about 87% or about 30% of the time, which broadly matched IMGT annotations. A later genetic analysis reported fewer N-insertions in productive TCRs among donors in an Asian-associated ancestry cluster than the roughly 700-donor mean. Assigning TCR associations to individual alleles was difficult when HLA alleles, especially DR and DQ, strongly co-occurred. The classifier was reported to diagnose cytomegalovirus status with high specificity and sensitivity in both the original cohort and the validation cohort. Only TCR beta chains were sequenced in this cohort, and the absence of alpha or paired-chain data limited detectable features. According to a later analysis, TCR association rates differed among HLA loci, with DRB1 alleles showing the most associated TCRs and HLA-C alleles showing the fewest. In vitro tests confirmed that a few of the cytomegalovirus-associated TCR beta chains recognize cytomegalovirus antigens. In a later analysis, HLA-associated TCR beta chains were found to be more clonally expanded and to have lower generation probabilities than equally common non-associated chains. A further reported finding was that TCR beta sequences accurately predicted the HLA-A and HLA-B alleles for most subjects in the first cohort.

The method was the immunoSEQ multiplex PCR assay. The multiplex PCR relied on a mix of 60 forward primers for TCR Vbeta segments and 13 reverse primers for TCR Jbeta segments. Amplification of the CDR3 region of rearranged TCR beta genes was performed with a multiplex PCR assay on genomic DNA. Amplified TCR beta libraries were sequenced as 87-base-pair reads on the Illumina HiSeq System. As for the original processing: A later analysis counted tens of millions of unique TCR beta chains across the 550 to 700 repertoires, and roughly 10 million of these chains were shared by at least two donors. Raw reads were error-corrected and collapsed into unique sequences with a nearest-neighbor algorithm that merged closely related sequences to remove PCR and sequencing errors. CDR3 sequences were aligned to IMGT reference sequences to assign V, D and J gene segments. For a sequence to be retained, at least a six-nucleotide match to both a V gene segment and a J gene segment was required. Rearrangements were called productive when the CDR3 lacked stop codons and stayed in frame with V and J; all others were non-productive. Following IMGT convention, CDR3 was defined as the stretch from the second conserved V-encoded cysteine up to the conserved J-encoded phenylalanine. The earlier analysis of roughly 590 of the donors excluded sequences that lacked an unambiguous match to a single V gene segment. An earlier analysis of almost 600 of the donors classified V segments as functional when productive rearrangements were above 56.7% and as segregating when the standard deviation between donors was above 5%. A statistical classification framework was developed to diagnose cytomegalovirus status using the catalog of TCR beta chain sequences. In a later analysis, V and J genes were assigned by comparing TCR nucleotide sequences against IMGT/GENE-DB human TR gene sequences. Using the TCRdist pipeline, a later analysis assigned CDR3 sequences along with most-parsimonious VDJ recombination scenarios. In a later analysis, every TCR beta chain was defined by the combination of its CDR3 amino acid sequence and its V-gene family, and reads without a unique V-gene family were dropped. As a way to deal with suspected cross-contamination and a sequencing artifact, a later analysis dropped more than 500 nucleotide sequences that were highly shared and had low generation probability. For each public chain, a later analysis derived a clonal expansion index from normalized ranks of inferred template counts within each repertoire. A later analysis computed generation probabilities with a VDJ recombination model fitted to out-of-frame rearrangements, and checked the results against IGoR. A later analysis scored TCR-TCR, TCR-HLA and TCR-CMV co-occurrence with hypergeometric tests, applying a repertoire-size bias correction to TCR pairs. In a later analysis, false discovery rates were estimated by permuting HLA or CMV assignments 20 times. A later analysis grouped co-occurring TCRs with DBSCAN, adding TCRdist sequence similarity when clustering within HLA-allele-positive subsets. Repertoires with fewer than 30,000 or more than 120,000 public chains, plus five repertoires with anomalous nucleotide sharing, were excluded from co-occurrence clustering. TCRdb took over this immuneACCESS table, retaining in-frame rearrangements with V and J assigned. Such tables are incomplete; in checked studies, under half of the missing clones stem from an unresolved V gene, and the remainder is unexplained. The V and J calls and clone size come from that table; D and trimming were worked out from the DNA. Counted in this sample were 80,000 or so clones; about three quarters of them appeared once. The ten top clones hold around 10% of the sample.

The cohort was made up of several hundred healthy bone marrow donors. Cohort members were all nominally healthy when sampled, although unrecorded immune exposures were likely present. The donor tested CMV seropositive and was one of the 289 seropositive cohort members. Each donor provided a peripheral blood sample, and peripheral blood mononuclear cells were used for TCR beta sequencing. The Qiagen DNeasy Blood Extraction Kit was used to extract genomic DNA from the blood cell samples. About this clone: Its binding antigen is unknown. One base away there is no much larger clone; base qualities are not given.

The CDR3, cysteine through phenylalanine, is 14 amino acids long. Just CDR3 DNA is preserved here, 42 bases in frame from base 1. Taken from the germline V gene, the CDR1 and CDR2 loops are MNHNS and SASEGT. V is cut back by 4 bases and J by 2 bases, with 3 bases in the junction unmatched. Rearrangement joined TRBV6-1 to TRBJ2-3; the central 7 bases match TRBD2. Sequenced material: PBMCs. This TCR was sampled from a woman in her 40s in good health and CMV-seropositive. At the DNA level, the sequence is TGTGCCAGCAGTGTAGCGGGCCTCACAGATACGCAGTATTTT. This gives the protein CASSVAGLTDTQYF.